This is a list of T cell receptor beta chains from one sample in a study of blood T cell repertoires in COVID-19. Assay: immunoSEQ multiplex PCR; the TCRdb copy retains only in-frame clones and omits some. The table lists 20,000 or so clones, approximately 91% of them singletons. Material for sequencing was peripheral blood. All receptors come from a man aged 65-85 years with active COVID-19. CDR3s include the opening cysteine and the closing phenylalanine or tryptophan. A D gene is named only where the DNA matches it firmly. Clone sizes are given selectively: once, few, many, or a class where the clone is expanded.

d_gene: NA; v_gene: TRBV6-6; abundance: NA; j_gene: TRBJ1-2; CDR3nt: TGTGCCAGCAGCTTCTCCGGTCGTGGGCCTGATGGCTACACCTTC; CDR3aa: CASSFSGRGPDGYTF
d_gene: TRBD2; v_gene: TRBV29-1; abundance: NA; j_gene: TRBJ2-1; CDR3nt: TGCAGCGTTGAAGCGAGCGGGGGTTACACTGAGCAGTTCTTC; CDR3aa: CSVEASGGYTEQFF
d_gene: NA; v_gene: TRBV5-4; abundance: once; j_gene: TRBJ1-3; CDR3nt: TGTGCCAGCAGCTTCTGGACGGGGGACTCTGGAAACACCATATATTTT; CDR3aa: CASSFWTGDSGNTIYF
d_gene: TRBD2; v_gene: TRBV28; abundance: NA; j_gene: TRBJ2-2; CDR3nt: TGTGCCAGCAGAAGAGCGGGAGGCTCGTTGGGTACCGGGGAGCTGTTTTTT; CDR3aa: CASRRAGGSLGTGELFF
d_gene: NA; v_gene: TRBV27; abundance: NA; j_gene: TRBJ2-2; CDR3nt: TGTGCCAGCGGCGGACTACCCGGGGAGCTGTTTTTT; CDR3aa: CASGGLPGELFF
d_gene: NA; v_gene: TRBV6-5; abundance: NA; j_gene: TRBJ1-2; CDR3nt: TGTGCCAGCAGTAGAAGTCGAGAAGGCTACACCTTC; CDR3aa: CASSRSREGYTF
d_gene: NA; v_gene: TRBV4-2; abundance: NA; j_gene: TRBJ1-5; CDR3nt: TGTGCCAGCAGCCAAGACGGGGGGCCCCAGCATTTT; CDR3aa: CASSQDGGPQHF
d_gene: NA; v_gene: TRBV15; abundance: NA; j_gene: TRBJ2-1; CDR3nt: TGTGCCACCAGCTATCCGGGGAACAATGAGCAGTTCTTC; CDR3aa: CATSYPGNNEQFF
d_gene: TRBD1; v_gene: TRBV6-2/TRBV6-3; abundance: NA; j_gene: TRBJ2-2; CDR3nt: TGTGCCAGCAGTTACGGGACAGGGGGCTTTACCGGGGAGCTGTTTTTT; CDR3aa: CASSYGTGGFTGELFF
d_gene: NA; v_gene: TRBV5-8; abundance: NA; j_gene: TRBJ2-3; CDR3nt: TGTGCCAGCAGCCTACGGACTAGCACAGATACGCAGTATTTT; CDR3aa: CASSLRTSTDTQYF
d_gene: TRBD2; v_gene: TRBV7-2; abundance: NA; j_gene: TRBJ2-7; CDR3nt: TGTGCCAGCAAACGGACTAGCGGGAGTGCCTACGAGCAGTACTTC; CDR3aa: CASKRTSGSAYEQYF
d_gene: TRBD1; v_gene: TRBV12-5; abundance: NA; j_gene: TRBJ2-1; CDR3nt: TGTGCTAGTGGTCCCGGGACAGCTTACAATGAGCAGTTCTTC; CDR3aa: CASGPGTAYNEQFF
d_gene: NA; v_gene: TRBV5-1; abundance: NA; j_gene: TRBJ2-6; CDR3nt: TGCGCCAGCAGCTTGGACCTATCCCCGGGGGCCAACGTCCTGACTTTC; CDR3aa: CASSLDLSPGANVLTF
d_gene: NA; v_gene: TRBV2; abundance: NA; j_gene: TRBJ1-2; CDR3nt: TGTGCCAGCAGTGAAGACCGGGACAAAATAGTGCATGGCTACACCTTC; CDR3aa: CASSEDRDKIVHGYTF
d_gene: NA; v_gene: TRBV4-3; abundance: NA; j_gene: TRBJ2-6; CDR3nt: TGCGCCAGCAGCCAAGACAGGGGTAGGTCCGGGGCCAACGTCCTGACTTTC; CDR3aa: CASSQDRGRSGANVLTF
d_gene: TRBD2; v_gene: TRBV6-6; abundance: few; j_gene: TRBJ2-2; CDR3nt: TGTGCCAGCAGTCCCTCCGATGGGCGGGAGGGAAGTACCGGGGAGCTGTTTTTT; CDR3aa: CASSPSDGREGSTGELFF
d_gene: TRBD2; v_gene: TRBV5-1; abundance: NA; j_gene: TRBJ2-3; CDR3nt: TGCGCCAGCAGCTTGGCGTCTAGCGGGAGTGGTGGGAATACGCAGTATTTT; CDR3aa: CASSLASSGSGGNTQYF
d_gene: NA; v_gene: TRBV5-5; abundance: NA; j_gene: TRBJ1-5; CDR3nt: TGTGCCAGCAGCTTGGAAGGAGGGCGCGGACAGCCCCAGCATTTT; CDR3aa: CASSLEGGRGQPQHF
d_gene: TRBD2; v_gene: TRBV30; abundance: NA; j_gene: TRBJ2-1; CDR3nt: TGTGCCTGGAGCGGTCACGCGGGAGTTCTCAATGAGCAGTTCTTC; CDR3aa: CAWSGHAGVLNEQFF
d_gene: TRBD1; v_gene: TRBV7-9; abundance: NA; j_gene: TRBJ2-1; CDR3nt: TGTGCCAGCAGCCAAGGACAGGGGGCGGGTGAGCAGTTCTTC; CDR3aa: CASSQGQGAGEQFF
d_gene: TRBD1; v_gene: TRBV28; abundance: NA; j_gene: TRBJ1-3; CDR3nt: TGTGCCAGCAGGCCGAGGACAGGGGGTCTCGGGTCCATATATTTT; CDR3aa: CASRPRTGGLGSIYF
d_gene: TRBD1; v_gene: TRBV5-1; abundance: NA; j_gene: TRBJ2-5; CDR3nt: TGCGCCAGCAGCTTGCAAGGGACAGGACAAGAGACCCAGTACTTC; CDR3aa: CASSLQGTGQETQYF
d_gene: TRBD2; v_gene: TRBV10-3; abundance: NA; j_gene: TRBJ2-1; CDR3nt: TGTGCCATCAAAGCCGGGGGGGCCTACAATGAGCAGTTCTTC; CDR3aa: CAIKAGGAYNEQFF
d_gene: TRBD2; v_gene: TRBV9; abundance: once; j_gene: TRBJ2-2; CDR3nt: TGTGCCAGCAGCGTAGGGCGGGAGTTAGTCGGGGAGCTGTTTTTT; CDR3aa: CASSVGRELVGELFF
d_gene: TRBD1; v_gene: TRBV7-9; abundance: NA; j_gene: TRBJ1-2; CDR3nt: TGTGCCAGCAGCTTACCAGGGGGCGCGGGCTATGGCTACACCTTC; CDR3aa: CASSLPGGAGYGYTF
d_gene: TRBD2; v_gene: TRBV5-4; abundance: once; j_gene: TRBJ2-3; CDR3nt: TGTGCCAGCAGCTTGACTAGCGTGGGCACAGATACGCAGTATTTT; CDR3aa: CASSLTSVGTDTQYF
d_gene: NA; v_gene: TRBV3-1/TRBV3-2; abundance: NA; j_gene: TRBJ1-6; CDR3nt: TGTGCCAGCAGACAGAGTTATAATTCACCCCTCCACTTT; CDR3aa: CASRQSYNSPLHF
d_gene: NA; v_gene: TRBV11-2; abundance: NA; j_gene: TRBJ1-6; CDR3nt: TGTGCCAGCAGCTATGGCATGGTTTCACCCCTCCACTTT; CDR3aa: CASSYGMVSPLHF
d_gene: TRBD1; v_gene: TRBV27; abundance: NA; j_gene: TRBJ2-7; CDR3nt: TGTGCCAGCAGGCTCGGGACAGGGGGATACGAGCAGTACTTC; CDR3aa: CASRLGTGGYEQYF
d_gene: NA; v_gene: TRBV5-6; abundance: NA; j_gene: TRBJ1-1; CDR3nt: TGTGCCAGCAGCTTCCTAGGACAAACGAACACTGAAGCTTTCTTT; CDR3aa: CASSFLGQTNTEAFF
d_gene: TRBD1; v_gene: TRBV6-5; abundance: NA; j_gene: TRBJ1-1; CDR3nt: TGTGCCAGCGACAAACAGGGGGCGGCTGAAGCTTTCTTT; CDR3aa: CASDKQGAAEAFF
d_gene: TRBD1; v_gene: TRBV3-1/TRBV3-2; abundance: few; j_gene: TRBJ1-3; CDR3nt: TGTGCCAGCAGCCCTCGGGACAGGTCTGGAAACACCATATATTTT; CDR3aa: CASSPRDRSGNTIYF
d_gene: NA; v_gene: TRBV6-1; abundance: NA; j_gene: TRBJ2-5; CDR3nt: TGTGCCAGCAGTGAATGGAGTTCAGCGGAGACCCAGTACTTC; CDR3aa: CASSEWSSAETQYF
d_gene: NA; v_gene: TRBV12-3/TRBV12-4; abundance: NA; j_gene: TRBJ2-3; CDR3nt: TGTGCCAGCGGCGGAGGAAGCACAGATACGCAGTATTTT; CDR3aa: CASGGGSTDTQYF
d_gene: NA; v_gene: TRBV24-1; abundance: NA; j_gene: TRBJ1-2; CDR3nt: TGTGCCACCAGTGATCCCGGGGGGCCAGGGATTTATGGCTACACCTTC; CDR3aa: CATSDPGGPGIYGYTF
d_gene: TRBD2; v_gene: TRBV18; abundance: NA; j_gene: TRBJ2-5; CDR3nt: TGTGCCAGCTCGCGATTAGCGGGGGACCTGGAGACCCAGTACTTC; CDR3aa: CASSRLAGDLETQYF
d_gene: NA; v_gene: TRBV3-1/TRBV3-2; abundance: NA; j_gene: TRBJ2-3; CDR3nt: TGTGCCACCTCTTCGCGGGTGAGCACAGATACGCAGTATTTT; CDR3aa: CATSSRVSTDTQYF
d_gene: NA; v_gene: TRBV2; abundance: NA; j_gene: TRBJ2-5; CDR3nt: TGTGCCAGCAGTGTTTTGGGGGCTGAAGAGACCCAGTACTTC; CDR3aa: CASSVLGAEETQYF
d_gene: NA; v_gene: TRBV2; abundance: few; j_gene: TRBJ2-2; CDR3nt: TGTGCCAGCAGCCGAGAGTGGGCCTCCGGGGAGCTGTTTTTT; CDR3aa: CASSREWASGELFF
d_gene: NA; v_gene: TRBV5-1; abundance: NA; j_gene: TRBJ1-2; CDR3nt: TGCGCCAGCAGCCCGGGGGACGGACCGCAATATGGCTACACCTTC; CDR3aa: CASSPGDGPQYGYTF
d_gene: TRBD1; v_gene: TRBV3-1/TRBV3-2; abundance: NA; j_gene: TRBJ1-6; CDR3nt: TGTGCCAGCAGCCAAACAGGGGGCGGGAGAACCCTCCACTTT; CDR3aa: CASSQTGGGRTLHF
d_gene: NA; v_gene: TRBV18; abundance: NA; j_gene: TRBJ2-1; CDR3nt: TGTGCCAGCTCACAACAGGAGAGCTCCTACAATGAGCAGTTCTTC; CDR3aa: CASSQQESSYNEQFF
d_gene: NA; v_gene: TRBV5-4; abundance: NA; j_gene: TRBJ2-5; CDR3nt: TGTGCCAGCAGCTATATCCGGGACCAAGAGACCCAGTACTTC; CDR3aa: CASSYIRDQETQYF
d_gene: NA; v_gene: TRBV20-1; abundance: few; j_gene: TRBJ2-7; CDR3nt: TGCAGTGTAGCAGGGACCTACGAGCAGTACTTC; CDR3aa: CSVAGTYEQYF
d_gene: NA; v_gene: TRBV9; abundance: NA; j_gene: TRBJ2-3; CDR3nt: TGTGCCAGCAGCGTAGGACAGCGCACAGATACGCAGTATTTT; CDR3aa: CASSVGQRTDTQYF
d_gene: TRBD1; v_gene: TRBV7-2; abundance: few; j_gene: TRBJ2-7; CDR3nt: TGTGCCAGCAGCCCCCGCCGGGACAGTTCCTACGAGCAGTACTTC; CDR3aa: CASSPRRDSSYEQYF
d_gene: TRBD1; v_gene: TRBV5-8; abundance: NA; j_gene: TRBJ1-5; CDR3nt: TGTGCCAGCAGCTCAGGGACAGGGGCGATCAATCAGCCCCAGCATTTT; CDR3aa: CASSSGTGAINQPQHF
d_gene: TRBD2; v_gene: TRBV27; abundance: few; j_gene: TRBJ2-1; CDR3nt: TGTGCCAGCAGTCCTTTAGCGGGGGGAGGGAATGAGCAGTTCTTC; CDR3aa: CASSPLAGGGNEQFF
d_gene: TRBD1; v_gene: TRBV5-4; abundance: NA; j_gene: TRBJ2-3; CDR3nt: TGTGCCAGCAGCTTGACAGGGGGCCCTGCTTTGAGCACAGATACGCAGTATTTT; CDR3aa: CASSLTGGPALSTDTQYF